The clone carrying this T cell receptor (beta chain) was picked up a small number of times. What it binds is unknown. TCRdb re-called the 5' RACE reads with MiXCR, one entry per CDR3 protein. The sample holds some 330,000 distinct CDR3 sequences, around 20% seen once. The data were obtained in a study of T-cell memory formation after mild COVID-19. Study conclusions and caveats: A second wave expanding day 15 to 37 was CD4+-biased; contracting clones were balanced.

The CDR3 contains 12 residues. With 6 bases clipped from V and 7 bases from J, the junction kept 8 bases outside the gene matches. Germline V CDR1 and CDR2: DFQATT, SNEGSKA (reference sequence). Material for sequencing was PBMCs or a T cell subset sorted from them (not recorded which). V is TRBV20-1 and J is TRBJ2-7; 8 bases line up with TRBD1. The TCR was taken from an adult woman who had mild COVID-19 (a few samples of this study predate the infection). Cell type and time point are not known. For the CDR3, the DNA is TGCAGTGCCCTCGGGACAGGTTGGGAGCAGTACTTC. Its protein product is CSALGTGWEQYF.